The next 23 T cell receptor beta chains were all read from a single sample in a study of blood T cell repertoires in COVID-19. The method was immunoSEQ multiplex PCR; TCRdb's version includes in-frame clones alone and lacks a portion of them. This sample has about 170,000 clones, with around 82% found just once. Specimen: peripheral blood. The receptors stem from a man older than 75 with COVID-19, enrolled during active disease.

This clone was observed a few times. This chain joins TRBV12-3 or TRBV12-4 and TRBJ2-3; no clear D. Trimming took 0 bases from V and 3 from J, leaving 4 bases between them. This CDR3 has 13 residues. The CDR3 reads CASSLANTDTQYF. The DNA for the CDR3 is TGTGCCAGCAGTTTAGCCAATACAGATACGCAGTATTTT.

The chain uses TRBV10-3 and TRBJ2-3; 9 nucleotides line up with TRBD2. V gave up 5 bases and J gave up 6 bases; unmatched junction bases: 6. CDR1 ENHRY and CDR2 SYGVKD come from the germline V gene. This CDR3 contains 14 residues. As DNA, the CDR3 is TGTGCCATCAGTCGGGGACTAGCCGGTGATACGCAGTATTTT. Translating it yields CAISRGLAGDTQYF.

This chain joins TRBV6-5 and TRBJ2-1; D unresolved. This CDR3 comprises 13 residues. Germline CDR1 reads MNHEY; CDR2 reads SVGAGI. V was cut by 2 bases and J by 7 bases, with 9 bases left in between. CDR3 nucleotide sequence: TGTGCCAGCAGTTACACCGGGTATAATGAGCAGTTCTTC. As protein: CASSYTGYNEQFF.

The chain carries TRBV18 and TRBJ1-2, with a tentative D call TRBD1 (6 bases). Germline V gene sequence: CDR1 KGHSH, CDR2 LQKENI. This CDR3 contains 15 residues. V was trimmed by 6 bases and J by 2 bases, leaving 16 bases between them. CDR3 DNA sequence: TGTGCCAGCTCCTTAGCGGGGGGCGCCAACTATGGCTACACCTTC. Translating it yields CASSLAGGANYGYTF.

V is TRBV28 and J is TRBJ1-5; TRBD1 is a possible D gene (5 bases). The germline V and J ends were trimmed by 5 bases and 11 bases, with 19 bases remaining between them. The CDR3 loop spans 14 amino acids. CDR1 MDHEN and CDR2 SYDVKM come from the germline V gene. The CDR3 spells CASSGSSQVWAQHF. The CDR3 nucleotides read TGTGCCAGCAGTGGATCCTCACAGGTTTGGGCCCAGCATTTT.

The CDR3 DNA is TGTGCCAGCTCACCATCCCCCCGGGACAGGGTATCGGATGAGCAGTTCTTC. Amino acid sequence: CASSPSPRDRVSDEQFF. The chain carries TRBV18 and TRBJ2-1; TRBD1 matches 9 bases. CDR3 size: 17 residues. Germline loops: CDR1 KGHSH, CDR2 LQKENI. V shed 2 bases and J 8 bases; nucleotides not matched to a gene: 13.

The chain is built from TRBV19 and TRBJ1-5; 10 nucleotides align to TRBD1. The ends lost 4 bases at V and 2 bases at J; junction bases unmatched: 2. This CDR3 comprises 15 residues. CDR1 and CDR2 (germline): LNHDA, SQIVND (reference sequence). CDR3 in DNA: TGTGCCAGTAGTACCGGGACAGGGGGCAATCAGCCCCAGCATTTT. Protein: CASSTGTGGNQPQHF.

The rearrangement links TRBV29-1 to TRBJ2-5, with D tentatively TRBD2 (7 bases). Germline CDR1 is SQVTM and CDR2 is ANQGSEA. V was shortened by 6 bases and J by 5 bases, with 19 bases between the two germline ends. This CDR3 contains 14 residues. The CDR3 loop reads CSVEHTGRGETQYF. The CDR3 region has the DNA TGCAGCGTGGAGCATACAGGGCGGGGGGAGACCCAGTACTTC.

V gene TRBV20-1 combines with J gene TRBJ1-6; D is unclear. The CDR3 runs to 11 residues. V was clipped by 6 bases and J by 10 bases, with 10 bases between them. CDR1 is DFQATT and CDR2 is SNEGSKA in the germline V gene (reference sequence). DNA for the CDR3: TGCAGTGCCAACTCAAACTCACCCCTCCACTTT. Residues: CSANSNSPLHF.

This clone turned up a few times. V gene TRBV29-1 combines with J gene TRBJ2-7; D gene unclear. Per the germline V gene, CDR1 is SQVTM and CDR2 is ANQGSEA. V lost 7 bases and J lost 1, with 8 bases in between. The CDR3 loop spans 11 amino acids. The CDR3, as DNA: TGCAGCGGAGAGAATTCCTACGAGCAGTACTTC. It is translated as CSGENSYEQYF.

The chain recombines TRBV5-5 with TRBJ2-7; the match to TRBD1 covers 7 bases. With V trimmed by 4 bases and J by 7 bases, 11 bases remained unmatched. The V gene's germline CDR1 is SGHKS and CDR2 YYEKEE (reference sequence). The CDR3 is 14 residues long. The chain's CDR3 is CASSPDRYPREQYF. CDR3 nucleotide sequence: TGTGCCAGCAGCCCGGACAGGTACCCGAGGGAGCAGTACTTC.

This clone turned up a few times. The chain employs TRBV29-1 and TRBJ1-3, with 7 bases lining up with TRBD1. Trimming took 2 bases from V and 2 from J; bases not matched to a gene: 6. CDR1 SQVTM and CDR2 ANQGSEA come from the germline V gene. The CDR3 totals 15 residues. The CDR3 loop is CSVEKQGTAGNTIYF. The CDR3, as DNA: TGCAGCGTTGAAAAACAGGGGACGGCTGGAAACACCATATATTTT.

The sample holds one count of this clone. The rearrangement uses TRBV7-9 and TRBJ1-2, with D possibly matching TRBD1 (5 bases). Germline lookup yields CDR1 SEHNR and CDR2 FQNEAQ (reference sequence). CDR3 length: 14 residues. Trimming shortened V by 5 bases and J by 3 bases, and 13 bases separated the two germline ends. CDR3 coding DNA: TGTGCCAGCAGCACCCGACGGGGGGACTATGGCTACACCTTC. This sequence encodes CASSTRRGDYGYTF. The full variable domain, completed using reference TRBV7-9 and TRBJ1-2, is DTGVSQNPRHKITKRGQNVTFRCDPISEHNRLYWYRQTLGQGPEFLTYFQNEAQLEKSRLLSDRFSAERPKGSFSTLEIQRTEQGDSAMYLCASSTRRGDYGYTFGSGTRLTVV.

V usage is TRBV18 and J usage is TRBJ1-1, with 10 nucleotides matching TRBD1. Germline CDR1 KGHSH, CDR2 LQKENI. The CDR3 contains 15 residues. V shed 2 bases and J 5 bases; nucleotides not matched to a gene: 5. Here the CDR3 DNA reads TGTGCCAGCTCACCAACCGGGACAGGGGTTACTGAAGCTTTCTTT. Encoded protein: CASSPTGTGVTEAFF.

The rearrangement links TRBV14 to TRBJ2-7, with TRBD2 matching 9 bases. From germline, CDR1 is SGHDN and CDR2 FVKESK. This CDR3 has 13 residues. The ends lost 6 bases at V and 2 bases at J; junction bases unmatched: 2. The CDR3 DNA reads as TGTGCCAGCAGGCGGGGGGGTACCTACGAGCAGTACTTC. This translates into CASRRGGTYEQYF.

The chain is built from TRBV5-3 and TRBJ1-5; possibly TRBD1 for D (5 bases). TRBV5-3 counts as an open reading frame of uncertain function. V shed 4 bases and J shed 4 bases, with 9 bases lying between them. This CDR3 region has 13 residues. DNA of the CDR3: TGTGCCAGAAGCCTTGACAGAAATCAGCCCCAGCATTTT. As protein: CARSLDRNQPQHF.

This chain links TRBV6-5 with TRBJ1-1; 9 nucleotides match TRBD1. This CDR3 has 15 residues. The germline V gene encodes CDR1 MNHEY and CDR2 SVGAGI. Germline trimming cut 2 bases from V and 1 base from J; bases unmatched to any gene: 2. The CDR3 region is CASSYGTGTNTEAFF. The CDR3 coding sequence is TGTGCCAGCAGTTACGGGACAGGGACGAACACTGAAGCTTTCTTT.

This chain links TRBV4-1 with TRBJ2-3, with TRBD2 matching 9 bases. CDR3 size: 19 residues. CDR1 is MGHRA and CDR2 is YSYEKL in the germline V gene. With V trimmed by 0 bases and J by 0 bases, 10 bases remained unmatched. CDR3 loop: CASSQEASGKNISTDTQYF. CDR3 DNA: TGCGCCAGCAGCCAAGAAGCTAGCGGGAAGAATATTAGCACAGATACGCAGTATTTT.

The chain is built from TRBV18 and TRBJ1-4, with a tentative D call TRBD1 (6 bases). From germline, CDR1 is KGHSH and CDR2 LQKENI. The CDR3 loop spans 14 amino acids. V was cut by 2 bases and J by 13 bases, with 17 bases left in between. CDR3 coding DNA: TGTGCCAGCTCACCAGGGGGCAGGGGAGTATCACTGTTTTTT. It encodes CASSPGGRGVSLFF.

The rearrangement joins TRBV2 to TRBJ2-3; D is unresolved. CDR3 length: 13 residues. The germline gives CDR1 SNHLY, CDR2 FYNNEI. Trimming took off 8 bases at V and 2 bases at J, with 11 bases between the two ends. In nucleotides, the CDR3 is TGTGCCAGCCGGAACAGATACACAGATACGCAGTATTTT. It yields the protein CASRNRYTDTQYF.

The chain recombines TRBV15 with TRBJ1-5; 11 bases agree with TRBD1. Losses at the gene ends were 1 base for V and 2 bases for J; bases not matched to a gene: 4. In germline, CDR1 is LNHNV, CDR2 YYDKDF (reference sequence). The CDR3 is 17 amino acids. The CDR3 nucleotides are TGTGCCACCAGCAGAGGTGGACAGGGGGCAGGCAATCAGCCCCAGCATTTT. Its translation: CATSRGGQGAGNQPQHF.

CDR3 DNA: TGTGCCAGCAGCCCGTTGGGGACAAAGTACCACGAGCAGTACTTC. Amino acid sequence: CASSPLGTKYHEQYF. The chain joins TRBV9 to TRBJ2-7; a possible D gene is TRBD1 (6 bases). V was clipped by 4 bases and J by 5 bases, with 19 bases between them. Germline loops: CDR1 SGDLS, CDR2 YYNGEE. The CDR3 has 15 amino acids. Complete variable domain (other parts from reference TRBV9 and TRBJ2-7): DSGVTQTPKHLITATGQRVTLRCSPRSGDLSVYWYQQSLDQGLQFLIQYYNGEERAKGNILERFSAQQFPDLHSELNLSSLELGDSALYFCASSPLGTKYHEQYFGPGTRLTVT.

The sample holds a few counts of this clone. For the CDR3, the DNA is TGTGCCAGCACCTCGGGGGGTTCCTATGGCTACACCTTC. It codes for CASTSGGSYGYTF. The chain is built from TRBV27 and TRBJ1-2; a possible D gene is TRBD1 (5 bases). The CDR3 sequence is 13 residues long. The ends were cut back, 7 bases at V and 4 bases at J, with 13 bases in the middle. CDR1 is MNHEY, CDR2 SMNVEV, per germline (reference sequence).